A selection of T cell receptor beta chains follows, all from one sample in a study of chemoradiotherapy in HPV16-positive cancers. Clones were sequenced by immunoSEQ multiplex PCR, and TCRdb holds only the in-frame ones, with some missing. The table has some 6,000 clones, roughly nine tenths seen once. This specimen was tumor tissue, taken from a patient who underwent chemoradiotherapy. These receptors were taken from a human donor with HPV-associated anogenital cancer. The CDR3 runs from the conserved cysteine through the conserved F or W. A D gene is named only where the DNA matches it firmly. Clone size is given for some rows only: seen once, a few or many times, or a class if the clone is expanded.

d_call | j_call | v_call | clone_size | cdr3_nt | cdr3_aa
TRBD2 | TRBJ2-7 | TRBV2 | . | TGTGCCAGCACCGGGACTAGCGGTTACGAGCAGTACTTC | CASTGTSGYEQYF
TRBD1 | TRBJ1-2 | TRBV30 | . | TGTGCGTGGTCGACAGGGAACTATGGCTACACCTTC | CAWSTGNYGYTF
TRBD1 | TRBJ1-2 | TRBV7-8 | . | TGTGCCAGCAGCGCGTCGACAGGGAACTATGGCTACACCTTC | CASSASTGNYGYTF
. | TRBJ1-4 | TRBV5-6 | . | TGTGCCAGCAGCTTAGACAGTGCAACTAATGAAAAACTGTTTTTT | CASSLDSATNEKLFF
TRBD2 | TRBJ2-1 | TRBV6-5 | . | TGTGCCAGCAGTTTGGGTAGCGGGAGCTACAATGAGCAGTTCTTC | CASSLGSGSYNEQFF
TRBD1 | TRBJ2-5 | TRBV5-1 | . | TGCGCCAGCAGCTTCCGCTATGGGACAGGGGGCATGTCGGAGACCCAGTACTTC | CASSFRYGTGGMSETQYF
. | TRBJ2-7 | TRBV5-4 | . | TGTGCCAGCAGCTTGGGTTGGCAGAACGAGCAGTACTTC | CASSLGWQNEQYF
. | TRBJ2-3 | TRBV15 | . | TGTGCCACCAGCAGAGAACTAGCCACAGATACGCAGTATTTT | CATSRELATDTQYF
TRBD1 | TRBJ1-1 | TRBV11-2 | . | TGTGCCAGAAGAAGAACCGGGACAGGTGGGTTTGAAGCTTTCTTT | CARRRTGTGGFEAFF
TRBD2 | TRBJ2-3 | TRBV9 | once | TGTGCCAGCAGCGTAACGGCGGGAGCCGGAGATACGCAGTATTTT | CASSVTAGAGDTQYF
. | TRBJ1-6 | TRBV6-5 | . | TGTGCCAGCACCCCATCAGGAGTTCCTAATTCACCCCTCCACTTT | CASTPSGVPNSPLHF
. | TRBJ2-1 | TRBV30 | . | TGTGCCTGGAGTTATTATTCGCGCGACAATGAGCAGTTCTTC | CAWSYYSRDNEQFF
TRBD1 | TRBJ2-2 | TRBV2 | . | TGTGCCAGCAACTACGACAGGGTGAGCACCGGGGAGCTGTTTTTT | CASNYDRVSTGELFF